This is a list of T cell receptor beta chains from one sample in a study of cytomegalovirus exposure and HLA in healthy donors. Assay: immunoSEQ multiplex PCR; the TCRdb copy retains only in-frame clones and omits some. Of 150,000 to 200,000 clones listed, about 81% are singletons. The sample comprised PBMCs. These receptors originate from a woman in her forties or fifties in good health and CMV-seropositive. The CDR3 runs from the conserved cysteine through the conserved F or W. The D gene is left open where the match is weak. Rows may omit the clone size; those that give it use once, few, many or a size class.

J	V	size	D	DNA	CDR3
TRBJ2-3	TRBV5-1	NA	TRBD1	TGCGCCAGCAGCCTGGAGGGGACAGGGGTTGCAGATACGCAGTATTTT	CASSLEGTGVADTQYF
TRBJ2-7	TRBV4-3	NA	TRBD2	TGCGCCAGCAGCCGTCTTCACAGCGGGGGCCGCAACGAGCAGTACTTC	CASSRLHSGGRNEQYF
TRBJ2-1	TRBV4-1	NA	NA	TGCGCCAGCAGCCAAGAAGATCCAGGGTTAGAGCAGTTCTTC	CASSQEDPGLEQFF
TRBJ2-1	TRBV15	NA	TRBD2	TGTGCCACCAGCAGAGATTTCAGCGGGAGGTTCGATGAGCAGTTCTTC	CATSRDFSGRFDEQFF
TRBJ2-1	TRBV18	NA	TRBD2	TGTGCCAGCTCTCTCGGGACTAGCGGGAGGAATGAGCAGTTCTTC	CASSLGTSGRNEQFF
TRBJ2-7	TRBV5-4	once	TRBD1	TGTGCCAGCAGCTCACGAGGACAGGGGCGTTACGAGCAGTACTTC	CASSSRGQGRYEQYF
TRBJ1-5	TRBV15	NA	NA	TGTGCCACCAGCAGAGTGGAGGCAGGCACTAGCAATCAGCCCCAGCATTTT	CATSRVEAGTSNQPQHF
TRBJ2-3	TRBV9	NA	TRBD2	TGTGCCAGCAGCGAGGAGATAGCGGGGGGGCCCGATACGCAGTATTTT	CASSEEIAGGPDTQYF
TRBJ1-2	TRBV6-1	NA	TRBD1	TGTGCCAGCAGCGACATTGGACAGGGAAGGTTTGGCTACACCTTC	CASSDIGQGRFGYTF
TRBJ1-1	TRBV5-6	NA	NA	TGTGCCAGCAGCTTGAGTTTTACCTTCGGGGAGACTGAAGCTTTCTTT	CASSLSFTFGETEAFF
TRBJ2-2	TRBV28	NA	TRBD2	TGTGCCAGCAGTTTACATACTAGCGGCGTATCGAACACCGGGGAGCTGTTTTTT	CASSLHTSGVSNTGELFF
TRBJ2-7	TRBV28	NA	TRBD2	TGTGCCAGCAGGGCTAGCGGGGCACTACCCTACGAGCAGTACTTC	CASRASGALPYEQYF
TRBJ1-2	TRBV7-9	NA	NA	TGTGCCAGCAGCTTAGGAGCAGGGGAGCATGGCTACACCTTC	CASSLGAGEHGYTF
TRBJ2-2	TRBV2	NA	TRBD2	TGTGCCAGCAGGCGGGGGGCGAACACCGGGGAGCTGTTTTTT	CASRRGANTGELFF
TRBJ1-4	TRBV5-4	few	NA	TGTGCCAGCAGCTTCCTGGGGGCTGGAAATGAAAAACTGTTTTTT	CASSFLGAGNEKLFF
TRBJ2-1	TRBV5-1	NA	TRBD2	TGCGCCAGCAGCTTGGGACTAGCGGGAGGGAATGAGCAGTTCTTC	CASSLGLAGGNEQFF
TRBJ1-3	TRBV7-9	few	NA	TGTGCCAGCAGCCCAGGGGTTCGTGGAAACACCATATATTTT	CASSPGVRGNTIYF
TRBJ2-5	TRBV10-1	NA	NA	TGCGCCAGCAGTGAGTCACCGTTAGCCAACCAGTACTTC	CASSESPLANQYF
TRBJ1-1	TRBV7-2	NA	NA	TGTGCCAGCAGCTCACGGTCAGGTGGGGCTTTCTTT	CASSSRSGGAFF
TRBJ1-6	TRBV28	NA	NA	TGTGCCATTAACGCGGGGTTGCCACCCCTCCACTTT	CAINAGLPPLHF